Reported below is one T cell receptor beta chain. Germline V lookup: CDR1 MGHRA, CDR2 YSYEKL. Trimming removed 4 bases from V and 1 base from J, with 11 bases in between. The CDR3 is 15 amino acids. The repertoire was sequenced with immunoSEQ multiplex PCR; TCRdb's copy has only in-frame clones and lacks some. The table includes some 120,000 clones, approximately 86% detected once. This entry belongs to a study of blood T cell repertoires in COVID-19. The TCR sequence derives from a middle-aged man with acute or convalescent COVID-19. This sequence joins TRBV4-1 and TRBJ2-1, with a possible D match to TRBD1 (6 bases). Source material: peripheral blood. CDR3 sequence: CASSLVQGSYNEQFF. The CDR3 DNA sequence: TGCGCCAGCAGCCTAGTACAGGGATCCTACAATGAGCAGTTCTTC.